This T cell receptor beta chain was sequenced in a study of CD8 T cells in ankylosing spondylitis. This clonotype turned up a few times. TCRdb reprocessed the 5' RACE reads with MiXCR, giving one entry per CDR3 protein. The top ten hold 7.8% of the sample, which has about 260,000 distinct CDR3 sequences, 15% to 20% seen once. The specimen sequenced was blood, either unsorted or a sorted T cell fraction (not recorded which). This receptor was taken from a male donor with ankylosing spondylitis or in good health (not recorded which).

The CDR3: CASSLGLGIGEQFF. CDR3 sequence (DNA): TGCGCCAGCAGCTTGGGACTCGGAATCGGTGAGCAGTTCTTC. This chain uses TRBV5-1 with TRBJ2-1, with D hard to call. This CDR3 has 14 amino acids. Trimming cost V 0 bases and J 9 bases, with 13 bases left between them. The germline V gene has CDR1 SGHRS and CDR2 YFSETQ.